The rows below give T cell receptor beta chains drawn from one sample of a study of PD-L1 blockade in urothelial cancer. Assay used: immunoSEQ multiplex PCR; TCRdb lists only in-frame clones, some missing. The table records 35,000 to 45,000 clones, 91% of them present only once. Sequencing used PBMCs, obtained around atezolizumab (anti-PD-L1) treatment. These TCRs come from a man in his sixties or seventies with urothelial cancer. Each CDR3 is given with its conserved first and last residue. Each record gives: V gene, J gene, CDR3 protein.

>TRBV11-2|TRBJ2-7
CASSPSRVGQYYEQYF
>TRBV19|TRBJ1-2
CASSIGAGGRLGYTF
>TRBV7-2|TRBJ1-1
CASSPDRANTEAFF
>TRBV20-1|TRBJ1-1
CSAREGAEAFF
>TRBV30|TRBJ1-1
CAWSPTGGGRTEAFF
>TRBV19|TRBJ1-2
CASSMAGTDNYGYTF
>TRBV5-8|TRBJ2-7
CASRRLSGTGSYEQYF
>TRBV5-4|TRBJ1-2
CASSLAGGAYGYTF
>TRBV7-9|TRBJ1-1
CASRPGQGDTEAFF
>TRBV27|TRBJ2-1
CASSLRLADTEQFF
>TRBV5-5|TRBJ2-3
CASSWAGGPDTQYF
>TRBV9|TRBJ2-7
CASSVDSGSLYEQYF
>TRBV6-1|TRBJ1-2
CASRTGEGGYTF
>TRBV6-5|TRBJ2-3
CASRRGLAADTQYF
>TRBV6-6|TRBJ2-7
CASSPSAGVKDNEQYF
>TRBV28|TRBJ2-1
CASARLLSYNEQFF
>TRBV28|TRBJ2-5
CASRPSGEQETQYF
>TRBV9|TRBJ2-1
CASSPGTSGRPFNNEQFF